The 12 T cell receptor beta chains below come from one sample, sequenced in a study of blood T cell repertoires in COVID-19 (dated by TCRdb to the early 2020s). Library preparation employed the immunoSEQ multiplex PCR assay. The table was pulled from immuneACCESS by TCRdb, which kept in-frame rearrangements only. Such tables lose some clones; where checked, under half of the loss comes from unresolved V genes, and the rest has no known cause. This sample comprises 90,000 to 100,000 clones, approximately 72% of them detected only once. Clones ranked in the top ten supply about 24% of the sample. Sequenced input: peripheral blood. Receptors originate from a man between 65 and 79 years old with acute or convalescent COVID-19.

This clone was observed once. This chain joins TRBV7-8 and TRBJ2-1; 7 bases are shared with TRBD2. Trimming took 1 base from V and 6 from J; bases not matched to a gene: 12. The germline V gene encodes CDR1 SGHVS and CDR2 FQNEAQ. This CDR3 region has 17 residues. CDR3 DNA: TGTGCCAGCAGCTTAGATCCGACGACTAGCTTCTTCAATGAGCAGTTCTTC. This encodes CASSLDPTTSFFNEQFF.

The rearrangement uses TRBV7-2 and TRBJ1-5, with 7 positions matching TRBD1. V trimming: 4 bases; J trimming: 6 bases; junction bases outside the gene matches: 6. The CDR3 loop spans 14 amino acids. CDR1 and CDR2 from the germline V gene are SGHTA and FQGNSA. The DNA for the CDR3 is TGTGCCAGCAGCTCCGGAGGGGGCGTTCAGCCCCAGCATTTT. Protein: CASSSGGGVQPQHF. The full variable domain, in which reference TRBV7-2 and TRBJ1-5 provide the parts outside the CDR3, is GAGVSQSPSNKVTEKGKDVELRCDPISGHTALYWYRQSLGQGLEFLIYFQGNSAPDKSGLPSDRFSAERTGGSVSTLTIQRTQQEDSAVYLCASSSGGGVQPQHFGDGTRLSIL.

The chain couples TRBV9 to TRBJ2-3; TRBD2 aligns across 11 bases. Germline CDR1 reads SGDLS; CDR2 reads YYNGEE. J gave up 2 bases and V 0 bases, and 8 bases lay outside the gene matches. CDR3 size: 18 residues. The CDR3 reads CASSVESRTSGHTDTQYF. DNA for the CDR3: TGTGCCAGCAGCGTAGAGTCCCGGACTAGCGGGCACACAGATACGCAGTATTTT. The full variable domain, with the rest looked up from reference TRBV9 and TRBJ2-3, is DSGVTQTPKHLITATGQRVTLRCSPRSGDLSVYWYQQSLDQGLQFLIQYYNGEERAKGNILERFSAQQFPDLHSELNLSSLELGDSALYFCASSVESRTSGHTDTQYFGPGTRLTVL.

The chain recombines TRBV5-6 with TRBJ2-5, with a possible D match to TRBD2 (6 bases). The V gene lost 4 bases and the J gene lost 5 bases, with 18 bases spanning the gap. CDR3 length equals 15 residues. The germline gives CDR1 SGHDT, CDR2 YYEEEE. CDR3 protein: CASSPPMGGRETQYF. CDR3 in DNA: TGTGCCAGCAGCCCCCCCATGGGGGGTAGGGAGACCCAGTACTTC.

This clone was detected a few times. V is TRBV4-1 and J is TRBJ1-3; 10 bases are shared with TRBD1. V was clipped by 6 bases and J by 6 bases; unmatched bases: 8. CDR1 is MGHRA, CDR2 YSYEKL, per germline. CDR3 size: 15 residues. CDR3 sequence reads: CASSTGTGELNTIYF. The DNA of the CDR3 is TGCGCCAGCAGTACAGGGACAGGGGAGTTAAACACCATATATTTT.

The gene calls are TRBV7-5 and TRBJ2-7; whether TRBD2, the table's D call, matches the DNA was not checked. TRBV7-5 is a documented pseudogene. This CDR3 comprises 18 residues. DNA of the CDR3: TGTGCCAGAAGCCCCCCCGGGACTAGCGGATCTGTCGTCTACGAGCAGTACTTC. Protein product: CARSPPGTSGSVVYEQYF.

This chain connects TRBV6-4 to TRBJ2-3, with 10 bases aligning to TRBD2. Trimming cost V 0 bases and J 7 bases; bases outside gene matches: 7. Per the germline V gene, CDR1 is MRHNA and CDR2 is SNTAGT. CDR3 length: 16 amino acids. CDR3: CASSDSPSGSRHTQYF. CDR3 sequence (DNA): TGTGCCAGCAGTGACTCTCCTAGCGGGAGCCGCCATACGCAGTATTTT.

The gene calls are TRBV13 and TRBJ1-3, with TRBD1 identical over 7 bases. Unmatched junction bases numbered 7, after V lost 5 bases and J lost 0 bases. The CDR3 is 16 residues long. Germline loops: CDR1 PRHDT, CDR2 FYEKMQ (reference sequence). The CDR3 region has the DNA TGTGCCAGCAGCGTGGGACAGTTCAGCTCTGGAAACACCATATATTTT. This codes for CASSVGQFSSGNTIYF.

The rearrangement joins TRBV29-1 to TRBJ2-1, with D possibly TRBD2 on 6 matching bases. The V gene's germline CDR1 is SQVTM and CDR2 ANQGSEA. CDR3 length: 14 residues. Trimming left V 6 bases short and J 4 bases short, with 16 bases between. The CDR3 is CSVASGLGYNEQFF. DNA for the CDR3: TGCAGCGTCGCCAGCGGGCTAGGGTACAATGAGCAGTTCTTC.

This clone was observed a handful of times. The chain couples TRBV15 to TRBJ1-1, with a tentative D call TRBD1 (6 bases). Germline CDR1 reads LNHNV; CDR2 reads YYDKDF (reference sequence). The V gene lost 5 bases and the J gene lost 5 bases, with 9 bases spanning the gap. The CDR3 length is 12 residues. The CDR3 DNA follows: TGTGCCACCAGCGCCGACAGGACTGAAGCTTTCTTT. It translates to CATSADRTEAFF.

The chain combines TRBV27 with TRBJ2-7, with D possibly being TRBD1 (6 bases). From germline, CDR1 is MNHEY and CDR2 SMNVEV (reference sequence). This CDR3 region has 18 residues. V lost 0 bases to trimming and J lost 1 base, with 19 bases between them. The CDR3 here is CASSLSVGRQADSYEQYF. In DNA, the CDR3 is TGTGCCAGCAGTTTATCCGTAGGTCGACAGGCCGATTCCTACGAGCAGTACTTC.

The V gene is TRBV24-1, the J gene TRBJ1-3; D remains ambiguous. The V gene's germline CDR1 is KGHDR and CDR2 SFDVKD. The CDR3 is 16 amino acids. V was shortened by 4 bases and J by 0 bases, with 12 bases between the two germline ends. The CDR3 region is CATSDPTGDSGNTIYF. The CDR3 DNA is TGTGCCACCAGTGACCCAACCGGGGACTCTGGAAACACCATATATTTT.